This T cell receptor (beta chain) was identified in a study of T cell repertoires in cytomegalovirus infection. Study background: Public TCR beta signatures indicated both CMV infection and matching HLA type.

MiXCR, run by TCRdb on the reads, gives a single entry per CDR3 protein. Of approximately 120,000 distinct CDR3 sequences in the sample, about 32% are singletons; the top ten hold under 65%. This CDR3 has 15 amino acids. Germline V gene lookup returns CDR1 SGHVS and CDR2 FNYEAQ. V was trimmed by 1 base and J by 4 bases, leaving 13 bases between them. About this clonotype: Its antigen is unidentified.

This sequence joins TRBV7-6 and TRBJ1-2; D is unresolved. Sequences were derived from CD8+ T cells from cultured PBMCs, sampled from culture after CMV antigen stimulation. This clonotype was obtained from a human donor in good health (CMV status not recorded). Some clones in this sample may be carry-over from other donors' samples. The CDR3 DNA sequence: TGTGCCAGCAGCTTAGTGAAGGGAGCCTCCTATGGCTACACCTTC. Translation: CASSLVKGASYGYTF.